This record concerns one TCR beta chain sequence. Its antigen is as yet unknown. The read is 3 residues too short to cover the CDR3 end, so that end is filled in from the germline J gene. This sample is part of a study of T cells in women clearing cervical HPV infection. Overall study context: Controls gave blood once infection was undetectable; cases at lesion identification. Study conclusions and caveats: Repertoire richness, not evenness, was significantly elevated in CIN3+ cases versus controls. Timing of associations relative to infection is unclear; T-cell subsets were not isolated.

Each participant carried one incident cervical HPV16 infection only. Sequencing used immunoSEQ multiplex PCR; TCRdb keeps in-frame clones, though not all of them. This sample's clone table lists under 20,000 clones. The CDR3 extends over 14 amino acids. Germline-derived CDR1 and CDR2 are SEHNR and FQNEAQ (reference sequence). The clonotype comes from a woman aged 18 to 75 with a cervical HPV16 infection that either progressed to CIN3+ or cleared (not recorded which). The source material was blood buffy coat. The chain uses TRBV7-9 and TRBJ1-1; 10 positions agree with TRBD1. The CDR3 sequence is CASSSGQGHETAFF. CDR3 DNA, as far as it was read: TGTGCCAGCAGCTCGGGACAGGGGCACGAGACA.